These 22 T cell receptor beta chains came from one sample sequenced in a study of T cells in Graves' hyperthyroidism and ophthalmopathy. TCR beta CDR3 regions were amplified from RNA. First-round RT-PCR with HTBI primers amplified the TCR CDR3 region. One entry per CDR3 protein, called by TCRdb with MiXCR from the multiplex PCR reads. The repertoire holds approximately 380,000 distinct CDR3 sequences, less than 20% seen once, with around two fifths in the top ten. The sequencing input was blood. All receptors derive from a man aged 18 to 30 with Graves' ophthalmopathy.

This clonotype appeared many times. The chain couples TRBV12-3 or TRBV12-4 to TRBJ1-2; possible D gene TRBD1, 6 bases. V dropped 5 bases and J dropped 1 base, with 11 bases sitting between them. This CDR3 comprises 14 residues. CDR3 amino acids: CASSTGQLNYGYTF. The CDR3, as DNA: TGTGCCAGCAGTACCGGACAGCTTAACTATGGCTACACCTTC.

V usage is TRBV6-5 and J usage is TRBJ2-7; 8 nucleotides line up with TRBD2. This CDR3 is 13 amino acids long. Germline V CDR1 and CDR2: MNHEY, SVGAGI. With 6 bases clipped from V and 2 bases from J, the junction kept 3 bases outside the gene matches. The CDR3 DNA sequence: TGTGCCAGCAGATTAGCGGGGACCTACGAGCAGTACTTC. Translating it yields CASRLAGTYEQYF.

The table lists this clonotype with many counts. This chain joins TRBV6-5 and TRBJ1-5; weak D call: TRBD1 (5 bases). Germline V gene data show CDR1 as MNHEY and CDR2 as SVGAGI. V lost 7 bases, J lost 8 bases, and 18 bases lay in between. There are 14 residues in the CDR3. Here the CDR3 DNA reads TGTGCCAGCATCTCCGTGCAGGGACCTAAGCCCCAGCATTTT. Its protein product is CASISVQGPKPQHF.

This clonotype was seen ten or more times. The chain carries TRBV20-1 and TRBJ1-2, with 10 bases aligning to TRBD1. Per germline, CDR1 DFQATT and CDR2 SNEGSKA (reference sequence). Trimming removed 7 bases from V and 3 bases from J; junction bases left unmatched: 5. The CDR3 extends over 13 amino acids. This CDR3 reads CSVRTGGDYGYTF. CDR3 DNA sequence: TGCAGTGTCCGGACAGGGGGAGACTATGGCTACACCTTC.

V is TRBV7-9 and J is TRBJ1-4; 9 bases line up with TRBD1. CDR1 and CDR2 (germline): SEHNR, FQNEAQ (reference sequence). After removal of 5 bases from V and 8 bases from J, the junction contained 9 bases not matched to a gene. This CDR3 contains 15 residues. In DNA form, the CDR3 reads TGTGCCAGCAGCGCAGAGGGACAGGGCATCGAAAAACTGTTTTTT. Encoded protein: CASSAEGQGIEKLFF.

This clonotype showed up many times. In nucleotides, the CDR3 is TGCAGTGCTAGAGGACAGGGGGCACAGAACACTGAAGCTTTCTTT. This encodes CSARGQGAQNTEAFF. This rearrangement joins TRBV20-1 to TRBJ1-1, with 10 bases fitting TRBD1. The J segment lost 1 base and the V segment lost 1 base, leaving 3 bases of the junction unmatched. Germline-derived CDR1 and CDR2 are DFQATT and SNEGSKA (reference sequence). There are 15 residues in the CDR3.

The CDR3 spells CASKAGGNTGELFF. The CDR3 bases are TGTGCCAGCAAGGCGGGGGGGAACACCGGGGAGCTGTTTTTT. J is TRBJ2-2 and V is TRBV9; 8 bases are a match to TRBD2. The ends lost 6 bases at V and 1 base at J; junction bases unmatched: 2. The CDR3 runs to 14 residues. Germline assignment: CDR1 SGDLS and CDR2 YYNGEE.

This clonotype was counted only a few times. The chain links TRBV7-9 to TRBJ1-1, with no clear D. The CDR3 sequence is 15 residues long. Germline-derived CDR1 and CDR2 are SEHNR and FQNEAQ (reference sequence). The V gene lost 6 bases and the J gene lost 2 bases, with 16 bases spanning the gap. CDR3 in DNA: TGTGCCAGCAGATCGGAGGGTATAGGAAACACTGAAGCTTTCTTT. Its translation is CASRSEGIGNTEAFF.

The CDR3 protein is CASTRGGVGGTEAFF. CDR3 nucleotides: TGTGCCAGCACCCGAGGGGGAGTTGGGGGAACTGAAGCTTTCTTT. The chain uses TRBV9 and TRBJ1-1, with TRBD1 as a possible D gene (6 bases). The CDR3 sequence is 15 residues long. The germline gives CDR1 SGDLS, CDR2 YYNGEE. Deletions cut 6 bases from V and 5 bases from J, with 20 bases between.

This clonotype was counted ten times or more. The chain is built from TRBV28 and TRBJ2-3; D perhaps matches TRBD1 (6 bases). V shed 8 bases and J shed 3 bases, with 12 bases lying between them. The CDR3 is 13 amino acids. Germline CDR1 is MDHEN and CDR2 is SYDVKM. The CDR3 DNA sequence: TGTGCCAGCGGCAGGGGTGGGACAGATACGCAGTATTTT. Encoded protein: CASGRGGTDTQYF.

This clonotype was seen only a few times. V and J are TRBV28 and TRBJ2-5; 10 nucleotides line up with TRBD2. Germline assignment: CDR1 MDHEN and CDR2 SYDVKM. Germline trimming cut 4 bases from V and 5 bases from J; bases unmatched to any gene: 7. This CDR3 region has 15 residues. CDR3 in DNA: TGTGCCAGCAGTTCAAGCGGGGGGGCACAGGAGACCCAGTACTTC. It specifies CASSSSGGAQETQYF.

This clonotype appeared many times. The V and J genes are TRBV2 and TRBJ2-7; 9 nucleotides line up with TRBD1. The CDR3 is 13 amino acids. The V and J ends lost 4 bases and 2 bases, in that order; junction bases with no gene match: 0. Germline values: CDR1 SNHLY, CDR2 FYNNEI. CDR3 amino acids: CASSGQGAYEQYF. In nucleotides, the CDR3 is TGTGCCAGCAGTGGACAGGGGGCCTACGAGCAGTACTTC.

This clonotype was counted many times. J is TRBJ1-2 and V is TRBV4-1; 9 bases are shared with TRBD1. In germline, CDR1 is MGHRA, CDR2 YSYEKL. V lost 0 bases and J lost 3; bases outside the gene matches: 2. This CDR3 contains 15 residues. The CDR3 spells CASSQEGQGDYGYTF. DNA for the CDR3: TGCGCCAGCAGCCAAGAGGGACAGGGAGACTATGGCTACACCTTC.

This clonotype was seen a few times. The V and J genes are TRBV7-3 and TRBJ2-3; D gene uncertain. Germline CDR1 reads SGHTA; CDR2 reads FQGTGA. Trimming shortened V by 5 bases and J by 4 bases, and 7 bases separated the two germline ends. The CDR3 loop spans 12 amino acids. The CDR3 region is CASSQNADTQYF. DNA for the CDR3: TGTGCCAGCAGCCAAAACGCAGATACGCAGTATTTT.

V gene TRBV4-1 combines with J gene TRBJ1-6, with unresolved D. Trimming took off 4 bases at V and 6 bases at J, with 13 bases between the two ends. The CDR3 is 15 amino acids. Germline lookup yields CDR1 MGHRA and CDR2 YSYEKL. CDR3 nucleotide sequence: TGCGCCAGCAGCCTCTTGTTGGGGATTAATTCACCCCTCCACTTT. It encodes CASSLLLGINSPLHF.

The chain uses TRBV4-1 and TRBJ1-2; 7 nucleotides line up with TRBD1. Germline values: CDR1 MGHRA, CDR2 YSYEKL. The CDR3 runs to 15 residues. V was clipped by 1 base and J by 4 bases; unmatched bases: 6. CDR3 in DNA: TGCGCCAGCAGCCAAGTAGGGCAGGGGGGCTATGGCTACACCTTC. Protein product: CASSQVGQGGYGYTF.

This clonotype was seen repeatedly, ten times or more. The chain employs TRBV2 and TRBJ1-4; a possible D gene is TRBD1 (6 bases). The CDR3 is 12 residues long. CDR1 is SNHLY, CDR2 FYNNEI, per germline. V lost 6 bases and J lost 10, with 12 bases in between. This CDR3 reads CASRDSLGKLFF. CDR3 coding DNA: TGTGCCAGCAGGGACAGCTTAGGAAAACTGTTTTTT.

This clonotype was counted at least ten times. The genes are TRBV29-1 and TRBJ1-1, with 7 nucleotides matching TRBD1. The CDR3 spans 14 residues. V lost 2 bases to trimming and J lost 2 bases; unmatched junction nucleotides: 5. Germline lookup yields CDR1 SQVTM and CDR2 ANQGSEA. The CDR3 DNA follows: TGCAGCGTTGAATCGGGACAGACTAACACTGAAGCTTTCTTT. This encodes CSVESGQTNTEAFF.

This clonotype was detected many times. This chain connects TRBV27 to TRBJ1-2; weak D call: TRBD1 (5 bases). CDR1 is MNHEY, CDR2 SMNVEV, per germline (reference sequence). This CDR3 has 14 residues. V was shortened by 7 bases and J by 7 bases, with 19 bases between the two germline ends. The CDR3 DNA reads as TGTGCCAGCACCCCTTGGGGCGGGGCTGGTGGCTACACCTTC. Translation: CASTPWGGAGGYTF.

This clonotype was found many times. This chain uses TRBV7-9 with TRBJ2-5, with D unclear. The germline gives CDR1 SEHNR, CDR2 FQNEAQ (reference sequence). This CDR3 has 15 residues. Deletions cut 7 bases from V and 5 bases from J, with 20 bases between. CDR3 region: CASTEWNRATETQYF. CDR3 bases: TGTGCCAGCACCGAATGGAATAGGGCTACGGAGACCCAGTACTTC. Combining the CDR3 with reference TRBV7-9 and TRBJ2-5 gives the whole variable domain DTGVSQNPRHKITKRGQNVTFRCDPISEHNRLYWYRQTLGQGPEFLTYFQNEAQLEKSRLLSDRFSAERPKGSFSTLEIQRTEQGDSAMYLCASTEWNRATETQYFGPGTRLLVL.

This clonotype was found many times. The chain combines TRBV18 with TRBJ1-2; no firm D call. In germline, CDR1 is KGHSH, CDR2 LQKENI. The V end lost 3 bases, the J end lost 0 bases, and 8 bases lay between the germline ends. This CDR3 comprises 14 residues. CDR3: CASSPTSPNYGYTF. CDR3 sequence (DNA): TGTGCCAGCTCACCTACTTCTCCTAACTATGGCTACACCTTC.

This clonotype was recorded many times. The chain has TRBV3-1 and TRBJ2-7, with 8 bases lining up with TRBD2. The germline V gene encodes CDR1 LGHDT and CDR2 YNNKEL (reference sequence). The CDR3 sequence is 15 residues long. V shed 0 bases, J shed 4 bases, and the junction held 5 bases outside the gene matches. The CDR3 region is CASSQDRLAGYEQYF. The DNA for the CDR3 is TGTGCCAGCAGCCAAGATCGTCTAGCGGGTTACGAGCAGTACTTC.